The clone carrying this T cell receptor (beta chain) was seen many times. The CDR3 covers 16 residues. From germline, CDR1 is SGHNT and CDR2 YYREEE (reference sequence). V shed 4 bases and J shed 0 bases, with 16 bases lying between them. MiXCR was run by TCRdb on the PCR reads, yielding one entry per CDR3 protein. This table holds about 640,000 distinct CDR3 sequences, just under 20% found once. This record comes from a study of molecular identifiers for immune sequencing clone quantification. Sequencing was performed on naive CD8+ T cells from blood, with Jurkat cell RNA spiked in. This sample's subset: FACS-sorted CD8+CD4-CCR7+CD45RA+ naive T cells. This TCR was sampled from a human donor in good health. Some libraries in this study had Jurkat cell RNA spiked in. This chain uses TRBV5-4 with TRBJ1-1, with D perhaps TRBD1 (5 bases). DNA of the CDR3: TGTGCCAGCAGCCCGAGGGGAGTCGGTTTGAACACTGAAGCTTTCTTT. This encodes CASSPRGVGLNTEAFF. The variable domain in full, with the rest retrieved from reference TRBV5-4 and TRBJ1-1, is ETGVTQSPTHLIKTRGQQVTLRCSSQSGHNTVSWYQQALGQGPQFIFQYYREEENGRGNFPPRFSGLQFPNYSSELNVNALELDDSALYLCASSPRGVGLNTEAFFGQGTRLTVV.